Described below is a single TCR beta chain sequence and its context. The sample belongs to a study of blood T cell repertoires in COVID-19. Looking at the study overall: From the United States, Italy and Spain came samples of acute and convalescent COVID-19. PBMCs, B-cell-depleted T cells, or T cells were the source of the cDNA or gDNA that made up the material.

Original data processing: Amplification of reference gene primers was used by the study to estimate nucleated cell counts. Here immunoSEQ multiplex PCR was the method, and the copy in TCRdb shows in-frame clones only, minus some. Clone size and the V and J calls come from that table; the DNA yielded D and trimming. Of over 150,000 clones in the sample, 91% were seen once. Germline CDR1 is SGHRS and CDR2 is YFSETQ. V dropped 2 bases and J dropped 6 bases, with 17 bases sitting between them. This CDR3 region has 16 residues. Material for sequencing was peripheral blood. This clonotype was obtained from a man aged 45-65 years with acute or convalescent COVID-19. The chain is built from TRBV5-1 and TRBJ1-4; D is possibly TRBD1 (6 bases). CDR3 loop: CASSLSPTGLDEKLFF. CDR3 DNA sequence: TGCGCCAGCAGCTTATCCCCCACAGGGTTAGATGAAAAACTGTTTTTT.